The clone carrying this T cell receptor beta chain has more than one count but fewer than ten. The data originate from a study of regulatory T cells in long-lasting Graves disease. Time point specified: newly diagnosed GD, antithyroid drugs for less than 3 months. TCR sequences were obtained from RNA taken from PBMCs. With iRepertoire HTBI primers and Arm-PCR of CDR3 regions, TCR beta libraries were built. TCRdb passed the multiplex PCR reads through MiXCR, listing each CDR3 protein once. The data contain around 450,000 distinct CDR3 sequences, about 15% of them singletons. The trim removed 3 bases at V and 5 bases at J, leaving 7 bases unmatched. Germline values: CDR1 MGHRA, CDR2 YSYEKL. CDR3 length equals 16 residues. These data were likewise used in another study, on T cells in Graves' hyperthyroidism and ophthalmopathy.

Source: peripheral blood mononuclear cells (PBMCs), taken at new diagnosis, from a patient treated with antithyroid drugs. The TCR was taken from a woman in her twenties or thirties with Graves disease. The chain uses TRBV4-1 and TRBJ2-2; TRBD2 aligns across 9 bases. CDR3 bases: TGCGCCAGCAGCCATTTAGCGGGAGCAGGGACCGGGGAGCTGTTTTTT. It is translated as CASSHLAGAGTGELFF.